This T cell receptor beta chain was sequenced for a study of identical twins. There are a few counts of this clonotype. Its antigen is undetermined. TCRdb re-analysed the 5' RACE reads in MiXCR, keeping a single row per CDR3 protein. The profile shows roughly 470,000 distinct CDR3 sequences, about 13% of them singletons. Study-wide results and caveats: An excess of low generation probability was shown by twin-shared out-of-frame alpha sequences. With beta out-of-frame sequences, excess sharing by twins was weaker.

J lost 7 bases, V lost 4 bases, and 5 bases had no gene match. CDR1 and CDR2 from the germline V gene are LGHNA and YNFKEQ. The CDR3 covers 15 residues. These same records also appear under a second study, on yellow fever vaccine responses in identical twins.

The chain carries TRBV4-2 and TRBJ2-2, with 11 bases that match TRBD2. The sample consisted of CD4+ T cells sorted from blood. The receptor's source is a woman between 18 and 30 years old in good health. The CDR3 here is CASSRRSGGDGELFF. DNA of the CDR3: TGTGCCAGCAGCCGGCGTAGCGGGGGGGACGGGGAGCTGTTTTTT.